Listed below are T cell receptor beta chains from one sample, sequenced in a study of OX40 agonist ivuxolimab in advanced cancers. TCRdb's table, derived via immunoSEQ multiplex PCR, lists solely in-frame clones and lacks some. Of approximately 50,000 clones detected, about 88% appear once; the ten largest clones hold around 15%. The starting material was CD4+ or CD8+ T cells sorted from blood, obtained in a trial of the OX40 agonist ivuxolimab. These receptors originate from an adult with an advanced solid tumor such as melanoma, head and neck, liver or kidney cancer. CDR3s include the opening cysteine and the closing phenylalanine or tryptophan. A D gene is named only where the DNA matches it firmly. Clone size is stated in some rows and not others, as once, few, many or a class when expanded.

clone size: -; D gene: -; V gene: TRBV7-9; J gene: TRBJ2-7; CDR3 DNA: TGTGCCAGCAGCTTAGTAGGTCAGGGCTACGAGCAGTACTTC; CDR3 protein: CASSLVGQGYEQYF
clone size: once; D gene: -; V gene: TRBV7-6; J gene: TRBJ1-2; CDR3 DNA: TGTGCCAGCAGCTTAGTGCAGGGCAGGGCGGGTGGCTACACCTTC; CDR3 protein: CASSLVQGRAGGYTF
clone size: -; D gene: TRBD1; V gene: TRBV4-1; J gene: TRBJ1-2; CDR3 DNA: TGCGCCAGCAGCCAAAACCGGGACAGGGGGATCTATGGCTACACCTTC; CDR3 protein: CASSQNRDRGIYGYTF
clone size: few; D gene: -; V gene: TRBV14; J gene: TRBJ2-1; CDR3 DNA: TGTGCCAGCAGCCAAGTCCTCCACGCATATGAGCAGTTCTTC; CDR3 protein: CASSQVLHAYEQFF
clone size: -; D gene: -; V gene: TRBV6-5; J gene: TRBJ2-2; CDR3 DNA: TGTGCCAGCAGTTACTCGATGGGGACTAACACCGGGGAGCTGTTTTTT; CDR3 protein: CASSYSMGTNTGELFF
clone size: -; D gene: -; V gene: TRBV27; J gene: TRBJ2-7; CDR3 DNA: TGTGCCAGCAGTTCAGGGACGGAGCAGTACTTC; CDR3 protein: CASSSGTEQYF
clone size: -; D gene: -; V gene: TRBV5-6; J gene: TRBJ1-6; CDR3 DNA: TGTGCCAGCAGCTTGAGTACAGAAGATTATAATTCACCCCTCCACTTT; CDR3 protein: CASSLSTEDYNSPLHF
clone size: -; D gene: -; V gene: TRBV5-5; J gene: TRBJ1-1; CDR3 DNA: TGTGCCAGCAGCTCCGGGGGAATCGTGATAAACACTGAAGCTTTCTTT; CDR3 protein: CASSSGGIVINTEAFF
clone size: -; D gene: TRBD1; V gene: TRBV30; J gene: TRBJ1-2; CDR3 DNA: TGTGCCTGGGGGTCTGGACAGGGGCTCTATGGCTACACCTTC; CDR3 protein: CAWGSGQGLYGYTF
clone size: -; D gene: -; V gene: TRBV11-3; J gene: TRBJ1-6; CDR3 DNA: TGTGCCAGCAGCTTCCGACAGCCCAACTATAATTCACCCCTCCACTTT; CDR3 protein: CASSFRQPNYNSPLHF
clone size: -; D gene: -; V gene: TRBV2; J gene: TRBJ2-7; CDR3 DNA: TGTGCCAGCAGTGAGGGCAGAACCTACGAGCAGTACTTC; CDR3 protein: CASSEGRTYEQYF
clone size: -; D gene: -; V gene: TRBV5-6; J gene: TRBJ1-5; CDR3 DNA: TGTGCCAGCAGCCCCAGCCCGAATCAGCCCCAGCATTTT; CDR3 protein: CASSPSPNQPQHF
clone size: few; D gene: -; V gene: TRBV4-1; J gene: TRBJ1-5; CDR3 DNA: TGCGCCAGCAGCCAGGGAACTTATCAGCCCCAGCATTTT; CDR3 protein: CASSQGTYQPQHF
clone size: -; D gene: -; V gene: TRBV5-8; J gene: TRBJ2-1; CDR3 DNA: TGTGCCAGCAGCTTGGATAATGAGCAGTTCTTC; CDR3 protein: CASSLDNEQFF
clone size: -; D gene: -; V gene: TRBV19; J gene: TRBJ2-2; CDR3 DNA: TGTGCCAGTAGTATAGATCTTGGGGACGTAACCGGGGAGCTGTTTTTT; CDR3 protein: CASSIDLGDVTGELFF
clone size: -; D gene: -; V gene: TRBV27; J gene: TRBJ1-2; CDR3 DNA: TGTGCCAGCAGTGCCGAAGGGATGAACTATGGCTACACCTTC; CDR3 protein: CASSAEGMNYGYTF
clone size: -; D gene: -; V gene: TRBV6-5; J gene: TRBJ2-6; CDR3 DNA: TGTGCCAGCAGTTACTCAGGTGGGGCCAACGTCCTGACTTTC; CDR3 protein: CASSYSGGANVLTF
clone size: medium-sized; D gene: TRBD1; V gene: TRBV10-3; J gene: TRBJ2-7; CDR3 DNA: TGTGCCATCAGGGACAGGGAGGTCTCCTACGAGCAGTACTTC; CDR3 protein: CAIRDREVSYEQYF
clone size: -; D gene: TRBD1; V gene: TRBV27; J gene: TRBJ1-6; CDR3 DNA: TGTGCCAGCAGTCCTAGGGGACAGAATTCACCCCTCCACTTT; CDR3 protein: CASSPRGQNSPLHF
clone size: -; D gene: -; V gene: TRBV27; J gene: TRBJ1-4; CDR3 DNA: TGTGCCAGCAGTGAACAAGTAGGAGGGGCTAATGAAAAACTGTTTTTT; CDR3 protein: CASSEQVGGANEKLFF
clone size: -; D gene: -; V gene: TRBV19; J gene: TRBJ2-7; CDR3 DNA: TGTGCCAGTAGTGACGGCTACGAGCAGTACTTC; CDR3 protein: CASSDGYEQYF
clone size: -; D gene: -; V gene: TRBV5-6; J gene: TRBJ2-3; CDR3 DNA: TGTGCCAGCAGCTTGTTAGATACGCAGTATTTT; CDR3 protein: CASSLLDTQYF
clone size: -; D gene: TRBD1; V gene: TRBV6-1; J gene: TRBJ1-6; CDR3 DNA: TGTGCCAGCAGTGGACCGGGACAGGGGGATTCACCCCTCCACTTT; CDR3 protein: CASSGPGQGDSPLHF
clone size: -; D gene: -; V gene: TRBV7-9; J gene: TRBJ1-2; CDR3 DNA: TGTGCCAGCAGTCCCCCGGTTAACTATGGCTACACCTTC; CDR3 protein: CASSPPVNYGYTF
clone size: -; D gene: -; V gene: TRBV2; J gene: TRBJ1-5; CDR3 DNA: TGTGCCAGTCAAACAGCTAGCAATCAGCCCCAGCATTTT; CDR3 protein: CASQTASNQPQHF
clone size: -; D gene: -; V gene: TRBV9; J gene: TRBJ2-1; CDR3 DNA: TGTGCCAGCAGCGCGAATCCGGGCCTCACGCGGGAGCAGTTCTTC; CDR3 protein: CASSANPGLTREQFF
clone size: medium-sized; D gene: TRBD1; V gene: TRBV4-1; J gene: TRBJ1-1; CDR3 DNA: TGCGCCAGCAGCCCCCTAGGGGACAGGGGGGGCACTGAAGCTTTCTTT; CDR3 protein: CASSPLGDRGGTEAFF
clone size: -; D gene: TRBD1; V gene: TRBV6-6; J gene: TRBJ2-2; CDR3 DNA: TGTGCCAGCAGTTTCCCCAACAGGGGGACCGGGGAGCTGTTTTTT; CDR3 protein: CASSFPNRGTGELFF
clone size: -; D gene: TRBD2; V gene: TRBV19; J gene: TRBJ2-1; CDR3 DNA: TGTGCCAGTAGTGCCATTAGCGGGGGGTTCAATGAGCAGTTCTTC; CDR3 protein: CASSAISGGFNEQFF
clone size: -; D gene: -; V gene: TRBV6-1; J gene: TRBJ1-3; CDR3 DNA: TGTGCCAGCAGTGAAAAGACAGCATCTGGAAACACCATATATTTT; CDR3 protein: CASSEKTASGNTIYF
clone size: few; D gene: TRBD1; V gene: TRBV30; J gene: TRBJ1-2; CDR3 DNA: TGTGCCTGGACGACAGGGGGCCACTATGGCTACACCTTC; CDR3 protein: CAWTTGGHYGYTF
clone size: -; D gene: -; V gene: TRBV30; J gene: TRBJ2-7; CDR3 DNA: TGTGCCTGGAGTGGCTTATCCTACGAGCAGTACTTC; CDR3 protein: CAWSGLSYEQYF
clone size: -; D gene: TRBD2; V gene: TRBV29-1; J gene: TRBJ2-5; CDR3 DNA: TGCAGCGTTGAGGGTCTCTTGGGACTAGCGGGGGCCACCCAAGAGACCCAGTACTTC; CDR3 protein: CSVEGLLGLAGATQETQYF
clone size: -; D gene: TRBD1; V gene: TRBV6-4; J gene: TRBJ1-6; CDR3 DNA: TGTGCCAGCCGACAGGGTACCGGGAGTTCACCCCTCCACTTT; CDR3 protein: CASRQGTGSSPLHF
clone size: -; D gene: -; V gene: TRBV6-5; J gene: TRBJ1-2; CDR3 DNA: TGTGCCAGCAGAGGAGAACAGCATAACTATGGCTACACCTTC; CDR3 protein: CASRGEQHNYGYTF
clone size: -; D gene: -; V gene: TRBV6-1; J gene: TRBJ2-3; CDR3 DNA: TGTGCCAGCACCCTCCCGGTCACCTTCACAGATACGCAGTATTTT; CDR3 protein: CASTLPVTFTDTQYF
clone size: -; D gene: TRBD1; V gene: TRBV5-1; J gene: TRBJ2-7; CDR3 DNA: TGCGCCAGCAGCGGGGGCCGACAGGGCTACTACGAGCAGTACTTC; CDR3 protein: CASSGGRQGYYEQYF
clone size: -; D gene: -; V gene: TRBV19; J gene: TRBJ1-1; CDR3 DNA: TGTGCCAGCTGGGAACGGGCCAGACATGCTGAAGCTTTCTTT; CDR3 protein: CASWERARHAEAFF
clone size: -; D gene: TRBD1; V gene: TRBV5-5; J gene: TRBJ1-1; CDR3 DNA: TGTGCCAGCAGCCGAGGACAGGGATATAACACTGAAGCTTTCTTT; CDR3 protein: CASSRGQGYNTEAFF
clone size: -; D gene: TRBD1; V gene: TRBV4-1; J gene: TRBJ1-1; CDR3 DNA: TGCGCCAGCAGCCAAGCGACAGGGGCAATGAACACTGAAGCTTTCTTT; CDR3 protein: CASSQATGAMNTEAFF
clone size: -; D gene: -; V gene: TRBV5-1; J gene: TRBJ2-5; CDR3 DNA: TGCGCCAGCAGCGTCGGGTACCTCCAAGAGACCCAGTACTTC; CDR3 protein: CASSVGYLQETQYF
clone size: -; D gene: TRBD1; V gene: TRBV10-2; J gene: TRBJ2-7; CDR3 DNA: TGCGCCAGCAGTGAGACGACAGGGCTAGGAAGCTACGAGCAGTACTTC; CDR3 protein: CASSETTGLGSYEQYF
clone size: -; D gene: -; V gene: TRBV4-1; J gene: TRBJ2-3; CDR3 DNA: TGCGCCAGCAGCCAAGTTGTCGGGGTGAGCACAGATACGCAGTATTTT; CDR3 protein: CASSQVVGVSTDTQYF
clone size: -; D gene: -; V gene: TRBV6-1; J gene: TRBJ2-7; CDR3 DNA: TGTGCCAGCATCGACCACAACTCCTACGAGCAGTACTTC; CDR3 protein: CASIDHNSYEQYF
clone size: -; D gene: -; V gene: TRBV5-6; J gene: TRBJ2-7; CDR3 DNA: TGTGCCAGCAGCTCGACAGAAACTAATTACGAGCAGTACTTC; CDR3 protein: CASSSTETNYEQYF
clone size: once; D gene: TRBD1; V gene: TRBV9; J gene: TRBJ2-3; CDR3 DNA: TGTGCCAGCAGCGTAGACCCGACAGGGGAGGTAGATACGCAGTATTTT; CDR3 protein: CASSVDPTGEVDTQYF
clone size: -; D gene: TRBD1; V gene: TRBV28; J gene: TRBJ1-2; CDR3 DNA: TGTGCCAGCAGTTTACGGACAGGGTGGGATGGCTACACCTTC; CDR3 protein: CASSLRTGWDGYTF
clone size: -; D gene: -; V gene: TRBV5-8; J gene: TRBJ1-1; CDR3 DNA: TGTGCCAGTGAACCAGGAGACACTGAAGCTTTCTTT; CDR3 protein: CASEPGDTEAFF
clone size: -; D gene: -; V gene: TRBV6-5; J gene: TRBJ1-1; CDR3 DNA: TGTGCCAGCAGTTACTCGGGGGGTATGGCTTTCTTT; CDR3 protein: CASSYSGGMAFF
clone size: -; D gene: -; V gene: TRBV9; J gene: TRBJ2-7; CDR3 DNA: TGTGCCAGCAGCGTAGGGGGGGTAGGAACCTACGAGCAGTACTTC; CDR3 protein: CASSVGGVGTYEQYF
clone size: -; D gene: TRBD1; V gene: TRBV5-6; J gene: TRBJ2-7; CDR3 DNA: TGTGCCAGCAGCTCTGGACAGGGCCTATACGAGCAGTACTTC; CDR3 protein: CASSSGQGLYEQYF
clone size: -; D gene: TRBD1; V gene: TRBV19; J gene: TRBJ2-2; CDR3 DNA: TGTGCCAGTAGGGGGACAGGGGATATCGGGGAGCTGTTTTTT; CDR3 protein: CASRGTGDIGELFF
clone size: -; D gene: TRBD1; V gene: TRBV27; J gene: TRBJ1-1; CDR3 DNA: TGTGCCAGCAGCTCCGGGACAGGGAGGACTGAAGCTTTCTTT; CDR3 protein: CASSSGTGRTEAFF
clone size: once; D gene: TRBD1; V gene: TRBV2; J gene: TRBJ1-2; CDR3 DNA: TGTGCCAGTAGCAGAGGACAGGGTTTTTCCACCTTC; CDR3 protein: CASSRGQGFSTF
clone size: -; D gene: -; V gene: TRBV4-3; J gene: TRBJ2-3; CDR3 DNA: TGCGCCAGCAGTCATGTCGATGTCTCGGGGAGCACAGATACGCAGTATTTT; CDR3 protein: CASSHVDVSGSTDTQYF
clone size: -; D gene: -; V gene: TRBV4-2; J gene: TRBJ2-7; CDR3 DNA: TGTGCCAGCAGCCAAGGGTTGGGTGGGGATGTCTACGAGCAGTACTTC; CDR3 protein: CASSQGLGGDVYEQYF
clone size: -; D gene: TRBD2; V gene: TRBV9; J gene: TRBJ2-5; CDR3 DNA: TGTGCCAGCAGCGCCAGCCCTAGCGGGGGGCAACAAGAGACCCAGTACTTC; CDR3 protein: CASSASPSGGQQETQYF
clone size: -; D gene: -; V gene: TRBV30; J gene: TRBJ1-4; CDR3 DNA: TGTGCCTGGAGTGTACGTGAGGGACCCGGAGGTGAAAAACTGTTTTTT; CDR3 protein: CAWSVREGPGGEKLFF
clone size: -; D gene: TRBD1; V gene: TRBV6-1; J gene: TRBJ1-2; CDR3 DNA: TGTGCCAGCAGTGCTATACAGGGGTCAAACTATGGCTACACCTTC; CDR3 protein: CASSAIQGSNYGYTF
clone size: -; D gene: -; V gene: TRBV18; J gene: TRBJ1-5; CDR3 DNA: TGTGCCAGCTCACCATCGGTCGGTAGCAATCAGCCCCAGCATTTT; CDR3 protein: CASSPSVGSNQPQHF